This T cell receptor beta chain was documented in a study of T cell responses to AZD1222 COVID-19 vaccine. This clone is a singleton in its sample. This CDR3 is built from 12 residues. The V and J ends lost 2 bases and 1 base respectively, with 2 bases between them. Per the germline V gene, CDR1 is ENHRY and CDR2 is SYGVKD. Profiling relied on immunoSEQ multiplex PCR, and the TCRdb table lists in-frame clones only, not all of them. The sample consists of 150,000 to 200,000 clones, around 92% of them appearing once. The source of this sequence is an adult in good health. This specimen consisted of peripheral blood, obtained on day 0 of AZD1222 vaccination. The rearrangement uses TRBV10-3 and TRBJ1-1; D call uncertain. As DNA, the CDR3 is TGTGCCATCAGTGAGGGGAACACTGAAGCTTTCTTT. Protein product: CAISEGNTEAFF.